Sequencing of this TCR beta chain was carried out in a study of blood T cell repertoires in COVID-19. The wider study: Samples representing acute and convalescent COVID-19 were sourced from the United States, Italy and Spain. PBMCs, B-cell-depleted T cells, or T cells provided the cDNA or gDNA that made up the material.

V was pared by 4 bases and J by 1 base, with 24 bases between. CDR1 and CDR2 (germline): SGHDT, YYEEEE. The CDR3 length is 19 residues. In the original processing: Reference gene primer amplification gave nucleated cell count estimates. This table comes from immunoSEQ multiplex PCR, and its TCRdb copy is limited to in-frame clones, with some not included. V and J calls and clone size are as listed in that table; D and trimming were resolved from the DNA. The repertoire holds around 190,000 clones, with about four fifths as singletons. This chain connects TRBV5-6 to TRBJ2-1; tentative D call: TRBD1 (6 bases). Sequenced: peripheral blood. This sequence was found in a man aged 55 to 70 with acute or convalescent COVID-19. The CDR3 coding sequence is TGTGCCAGCAGCCTTGGGGGCCTCCGAGGGTTGGGATCCTACAATGAGCAGTTCTTC. This codes for CASSLGGLRGLGSYNEQFF.